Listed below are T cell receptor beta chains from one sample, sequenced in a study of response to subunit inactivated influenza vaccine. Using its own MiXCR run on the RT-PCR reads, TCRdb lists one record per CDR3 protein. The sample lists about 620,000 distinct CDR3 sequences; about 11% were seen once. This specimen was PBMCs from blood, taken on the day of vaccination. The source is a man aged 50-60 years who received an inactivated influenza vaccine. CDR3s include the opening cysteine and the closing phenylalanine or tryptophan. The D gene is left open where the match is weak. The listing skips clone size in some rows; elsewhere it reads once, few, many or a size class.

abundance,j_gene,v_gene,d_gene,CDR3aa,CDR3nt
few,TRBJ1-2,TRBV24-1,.,CATSDTQGVYGYTF,TGTGCCACCAGTGATACCCAGGGCGTCTATGGCTACACCTTC
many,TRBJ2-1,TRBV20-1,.,CSARSHNSYNEQFF,TGCAGTGCTAGGTCCCACAACTCCTACAATGAGCAGTTCTTC
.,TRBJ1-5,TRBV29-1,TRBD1,CSVEALGQGKYQPQHF,TGCAGCGTTGAAGCCCTCGGACAGGGTAAATATCAGCCCCAGCATTTT
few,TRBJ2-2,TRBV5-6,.,CASSLDFPVPKMNTGELFF,TGTGCCAGCAGCTTGGATTTCCCAGTCCCCAAAATGAACACCGGGGAGCTGTTTTTT
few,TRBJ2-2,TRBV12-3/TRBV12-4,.,CATSPDHTGELFF,TGTGCCACCTCTCCGGACCACACCGGGGAGCTGTTTTTT
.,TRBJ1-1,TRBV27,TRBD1,CASSLRAVGTGYTEAFF,TGTGCCAGCAGTTTAAGGGCAGTAGGGACAGGGTACACTGAAGCTTTCTTT
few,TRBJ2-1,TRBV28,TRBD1,CASSFGPRGTIVNEQFF,TGTGCCAGCAGTTTTGGGCCCAGGGGGACAATCGTGAATGAGCAGTTCTTC
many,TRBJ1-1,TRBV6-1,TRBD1,CASSARQGGYTEAFF,TGTGCCAGCAGTGCCAGACAGGGAGGGTACACTGAAGCTTTCTTT
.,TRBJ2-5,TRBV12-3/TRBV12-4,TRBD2,CASSWGSGGGQETQYF,TGTGCCAGCAGTTGGGGATCGGGCGGGGGCCAAGAGACCCAGTACTTC
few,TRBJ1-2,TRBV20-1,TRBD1,CSASGTGQGVEGYTF,TGCAGTGCTAGCGGAACGGGACAGGGGGTAGAGGGCTACACCTTC
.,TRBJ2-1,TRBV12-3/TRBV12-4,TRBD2,CASSRLAGKHNEQFF,TGTGCCAGCAGCCGACTAGCGGGGAAACACAATGAGCAGTTCTTC
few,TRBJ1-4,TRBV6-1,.,CASSVDTFEKLFF,TGTGCCAGCAGTGTTGACACCTTTGAAAAACTGTTTTTT
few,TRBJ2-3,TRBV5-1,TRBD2,CASTRGGGTDTQYF,TGCGCCAGCACCCGGGGGGGCGGCACAGATACGCAGTATTTT
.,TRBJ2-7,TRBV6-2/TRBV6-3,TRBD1,CASSRPSRGLFYEQYF,TGTGCCAGCAGTCGACCATCAAGGGGGCTTTTCTACGAGCAGTACTTC
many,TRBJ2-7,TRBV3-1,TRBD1,CASSQEHRGYYEQYF,TGTGCCAGCAGCCAAGAACACAGGGGGTACTACGAGCAGTACTTC
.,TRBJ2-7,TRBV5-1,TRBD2,CASSLAGTSGAPYEQYF,TGCGCCAGCAGCTTGGCCGGGACTAGCGGGGCCCCCTACGAGCAGTACTTC
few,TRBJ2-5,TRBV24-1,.,CATMSTGPQETQYF,TGTGCCACCATGTCAACAGGACCTCAAGAGACCCAGTACTTC
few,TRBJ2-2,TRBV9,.,CASSVASSVGELFF,TGTGCCAGCAGCGTAGCTTCTAGCGTCGGGGAGCTGTTTTTT
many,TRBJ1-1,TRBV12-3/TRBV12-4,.,CASSLDGIGNTEAFF,TGTGCCAGCAGTTTAGACGGCATAGGGAACACTGAAGCTTTCTTT
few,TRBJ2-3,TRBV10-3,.,CAISEDGGPTDTQYF,TGTGCCATCAGTGAGGACGGGGGCCCCACAGATACGCAGTATTTT
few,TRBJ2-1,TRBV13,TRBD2,CASSFASGNEQFF,TGTGCCAGCAGCTTTGCTAGCGGCAATGAGCAGTTCTTC
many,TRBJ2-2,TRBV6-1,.,CASTRLHSNTGELFF,TGTGCCAGCACCAGACTCCATTCGAACACCGGGGAGCTGTTTTTT
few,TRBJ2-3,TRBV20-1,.,CSARVLATFTDTQYF,TGCAGTGCTAGGGTTCTTGCTACGTTCACAGATACGCAGTATTTT
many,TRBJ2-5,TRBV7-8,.,CASSLDRVFQETQYF,TGTGCCAGCAGCTTAGACAGGGTTTTCCAAGAGACCCAGTACTTC